This passage covers 3 T cell receptor beta chains from one sample sequenced in a study of blood T cell repertoires in COVID-19. The repertoire was sequenced with immunoSEQ multiplex PCR; TCRdb's copy has only in-frame clones and lacks some. The data hold tens of thousands of clones, with roughly 90% observed a single time. The sequencing input was peripheral blood. The receptors originated from a man aged 30 to 39 with acute or convalescent COVID-19.

The rearrangement links TRBV7-4 to TRBJ1-5; 8 bases agree with TRBD1. The germline V gene has CDR1 SGHVT and CDR2 SQSDAQ. Unmatched junction bases numbered 13, after V lost 6 bases and J lost 6 bases. The CDR3 extends over 16 amino acids. The CDR3: CASRDYGQGAGQPQHF. The DNA of the CDR3 is TGTGCCAGCAGGGATTACGGGCAGGGGGCAGGTCAGCCCCAGCATTTT.

This chain joins TRBV2 and TRBJ2-1, with 12 positions matching TRBD2. Germline V gene sequence: CDR1 SNHLY, CDR2 FYNNEI. The CDR3 runs to 19 residues. Trimming removed 1 base from V and 0 bases from J; junction bases left unmatched: 7. CDR3 nucleotide sequence: TGTGCCAGCAGTGAAGAACTAGCGGGAGGCCCTCTCTCCTACAATGAGCAGTTCTTC. Its protein product is CASSEELAGGPLSYNEQFF.

The CDR3 DNA follows: TGCGCCAGCATTTCCGAGTCAGGTTTTTCCTACAATGAGCAGTTCTTC. Encoded protein: CASISESGFSYNEQFF. This chain connects TRBV5-1 to TRBJ2-1, with D unresolved. The CDR3 consists of 16 residues. Germline assignment: CDR1 SGHRS and CDR2 YFSETQ. Trimming pared 6 bases from V and 1 base from J, leaving 17 bases between. The variable domain in full, with the rest retrieved from reference TRBV5-1 and TRBJ2-1, is KAGVTQTPRYLIKTRGQQVTLSCSPISGHRSVSWYQQTPGQGLQFLFEYFSETQRNKGNFPGRFSGRQFSNSRSEMNVSTLELGDSALYLCASISESGFSYNEQFFGPGTRLTVL.